The sequence of this T cell receptor (beta chain) was determined in a study of preoperative IRX-2 immunotherapy in early breast cancer. The sample's treatment: preoperative locoregional IRX-2 cytokine immunotherapy. Trimming cost V 6 bases and J 0 bases; bases outside gene matches: 4. Germline values: CDR1 SGHTA, CDR2 FQGNSA. CDR3 length: 16 residues. Sequenced by immunoSEQ multiplex PCR; TCRdb stores in-frame clones only, minus some. This sample carries over 35,000 clones, 85% to 95% of them seen once, and the ten largest clones take around 1.6%. The chain couples TRBV7-2 to TRBJ1-5; 11 bases match TRBD1. This specimen consisted of tumor tissue, obtained after IRX-2 immunotherapy. The clonotype comes from a human donor with breast cancer. The CDR3 DNA reads TGTGCCAGCAGTAGGGACAGGGGGTATAGCAATCAGCCCCAGCATTTT. Its translation is CASSRDRGYSNQPQHF.